The present T cell receptor beta chain was sequenced within a study of blood T cell repertoires in COVID-19 (dated by TCRdb to the early 2020s). Concerning the study at large: The collaborator samples originated in the United States, Italy and Spain and spanned the acute and convalescent phases of COVID-19. The prospective study material was composed of cDNA or gDNA derived from T cells, B-cell-depleted T cells, or PBMCs. Subjects who had been exposed to COVID-19, were actively infected with it, or had recovered from it provided the deeply sampled blood TCRbeta repertoires that made up the dataset. The repertoires were released in a freely available public database meant as a resource for research on the immune response to SARS-CoV-2. Samples came from the ongoing ImmuneRACE study (first 160 participants) plus 1,254 subjects from 6 global collaborators. Nearly every sample came with metadata listing a de-identified subject ID, COVID-19 status, age in years and sex. Where available, HLA class I and class II types were taken from metadata supplied by the sample provider and were not determined by assay-based typing. Points the paper makes about the study in general: Clinical and demographic metadata were provided uncurated, with the amount varying by source and participant.

This clone was seen just once. Its antigen target is currently unknown. It has no much larger one-base neighbor in the sample; base qualities were not kept. V drops 6 bases and J drops 0 bases, leaving 12 bases in between. The CDR3 measures 15 amino acids from cysteine to phenylalanine. Solely the CDR3 DNA is kept, with 45 bases framed from the first base. The germline V gene encodes CDR1 MNHEY and CDR2 SVGAGI. The immunoSEQ Assay, a bias-controlled multiplex PCR, was used to amplify TCRbeta CDR3 regions from genomic DNA. Under the source paper's analysis protocol: Within the assay, amplification of reference gene primers was used to estimate how many nucleated cells each sample contained. To quantify the absolute abundance of each unique TCRbeta CDR3 rearrangement, sequence reads were collapsed and filtered. For each sample, productive Simpson clonality was calculated as the square root of Simpson's diversity index over productive rearrangements. As stored in TCRdb, this immuneACCESS dataset retains in-frame rearrangements with V and J assigned. A fraction of the clones does not appear; measured against another copy, unresolved V genes explain less than half of the discrepancy, and the remainder lacks a known reason. V and J calls and clone size are as listed in that table; D and trimming were resolved from the DNA. For this sample the table gives 100,000 to 150,000 clones, of which around 87% were detected only once. Of the sample, 3% to 4% falls within the top ten clones.

Collaborating institutions collected whole blood in K2EDTA tubes following their own protocols. For TCRbeta analysis, collaborators shipped samples as frozen whole blood, isolated PBMCs, or DNA extracted from either of those sample types. The TCR was taken from a woman in her sixties with acute or convalescent COVID-19. Sequencing was performed on peripheral blood. In this chain, TRBV6-5 is recombined with TRBJ1-3, with TRBD1 tentatively as D gene (5 bases match). The CDR3 protein is CASSGGRLSGNTIYF. The DNA sequence is TGTGCCAGCAGCGGGGGTCGCCTCTCTGGAAACACCATATATTTT.